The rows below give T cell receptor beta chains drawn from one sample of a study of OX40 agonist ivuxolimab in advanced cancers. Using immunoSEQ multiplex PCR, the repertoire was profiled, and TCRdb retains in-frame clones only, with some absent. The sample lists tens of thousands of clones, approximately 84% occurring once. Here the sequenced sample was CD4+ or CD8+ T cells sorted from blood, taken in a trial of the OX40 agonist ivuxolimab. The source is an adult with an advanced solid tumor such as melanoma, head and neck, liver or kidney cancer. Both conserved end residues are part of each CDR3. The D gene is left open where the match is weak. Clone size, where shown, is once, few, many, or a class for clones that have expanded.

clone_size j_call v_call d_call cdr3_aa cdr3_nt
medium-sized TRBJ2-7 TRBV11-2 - CASRPNLGGASYEQYF TGTGCCAGCAGGCCGAACTTAGGGGGGGCTTCCTACGAGCAGTACTTC
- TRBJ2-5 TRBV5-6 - CASSLWGQTETQYF TGTGCCAGCAGCTTGTGGGGGCAGACAGAGACCCAGTACTTC
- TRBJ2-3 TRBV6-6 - CASSYRSTDTQYF TGTGCCAGCAGTTACAGGAGCACAGATACGCAGTATTTT
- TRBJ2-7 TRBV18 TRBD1 CASSPLDRVTYEQYF TGTGCCAGCTCACCCCTGGACAGGGTGACCTACGAGCAGTACTTC
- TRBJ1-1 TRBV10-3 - CAIGVGTEAFF TGTGCCATCGGTGTGGGAACTGAAGCTTTCTTT
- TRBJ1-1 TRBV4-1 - CASSQVRQVNTEAFF TGCGCCAGCAGCCAAGTCCGACAGGTCAACACTGAAGCTTTCTTT
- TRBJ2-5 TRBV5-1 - CASSLRTQETQYF TGCGCCAGCAGCTTGCGAACTCAAGAGACCCAGTACTTC
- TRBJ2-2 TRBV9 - CASSSEQKNTGELFF TGTGCCAGCAGCAGCGAGCAGAAGAACACCGGGGAGCTGTTTTTT
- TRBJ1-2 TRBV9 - CASSRTRDTPNYGYTF TGTGCCAGCAGCAGAACCCGGGACACCCCTAACTATGGCTACACCTTC
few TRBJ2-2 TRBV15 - CATSSNSERDTGELFF TGTGCCACCAGCAGCAATAGCGAGAGGGACACCGGGGAGCTGTTTTTT
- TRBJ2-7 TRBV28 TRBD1 CASSSGWGQSYEQYF TGTGCCAGCAGTTCAGGGTGGGGACAGTCCTACGAGCAGTACTTC
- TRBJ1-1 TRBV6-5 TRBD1 CASRGQGANTEAFF TGTGCCAGCAGGGGACAGGGGGCGAACACTGAAGCTTTCTTT
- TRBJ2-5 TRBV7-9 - CASSPPMEGETQYF TGTGCCAGCAGCCCTCCGATGGAGGGGGAGACCCAGTACTTC
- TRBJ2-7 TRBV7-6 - CASSPDGGYEQYF TGTGCCAGCAGCCCCGACGGAGGCTACGAGCAGTACTTC
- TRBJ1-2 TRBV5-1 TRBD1 CASSFGGGGDYGYTF TGCGCCAGCAGCTTCGGCGGAGGGGGCGACTATGGCTACACCTTC
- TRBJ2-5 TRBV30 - CAWISTSNDGTQYF TGTGCCTGGATTTCGACTAGTAACGACGGGACCCAGTACTTC
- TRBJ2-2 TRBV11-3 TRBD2 CASSPGLAGSNTGELFF TGTGCCAGCAGCCCGGGACTAGCGGGGTCGAACACCGGGGAGCTGTTTTTT
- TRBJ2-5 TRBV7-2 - CASSLHLQETQYF TGTGCCAGCAGCTTACACTTACAAGAGACCCAGTACTTC
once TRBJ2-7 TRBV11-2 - CASLGRDYEQYF TGTGCCAGCCTCGGACGGGACTACGAGCAGTACTTC
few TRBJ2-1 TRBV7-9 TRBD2 CASSTLAGPHNEQFF TGTGCCAGCAGCACCTTAGCGGGACCACACAATGAGCAGTTCTTC
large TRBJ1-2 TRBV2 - CASSVQNTNYGYTF TGTGCCAGCAGTGTTCAGAATACTAACTATGGCTACACCTTC
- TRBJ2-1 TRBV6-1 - CAVGRSSYNEQFF TGTGCTGTCGGCAGATCATCCTACAATGAGCAGTTCTTC
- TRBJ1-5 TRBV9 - CASSVDGSNQPQHF TGTGCCAGCAGCGTAGATGGTAGCAATCAGCCCCAGCATTTT
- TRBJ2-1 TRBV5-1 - CASSGSARNEQFF TGCGCCAGCAGCGGGAGTGCGCGGAATGAGCAGTTCTTC
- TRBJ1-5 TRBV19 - CASSIIRPNQPQHF TGTGCCAGTAGTATAATCCGTCCCAATCAGCCCCAGCATTTT
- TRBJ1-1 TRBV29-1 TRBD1 CSVKRTGFGDTEAFF TGCAGCGTTAAAAGGACAGGGTTTGGGGACACTGAAGCTTTCTTT
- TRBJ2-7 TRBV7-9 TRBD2 CASSPPGTSAEISYEQYF TGTGCCAGCAGCCCCCCCGGGACTAGCGCGGAGATCTCCTACGAGCAGTACTTC
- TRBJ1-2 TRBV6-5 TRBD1 CASRETGDSYGYTF TGTGCCAGCAGAGAGACAGGGGACAGCTATGGCTACACCTTC
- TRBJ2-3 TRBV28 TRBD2 CASSYLAGVSDTQYF TGTGCCAGCAGCTACCTAGCGGGAGTGTCAGATACGCAGTATTTT
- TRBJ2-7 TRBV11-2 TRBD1 CASSRDSHYEQYF TGTGCCAGCAGCCGGGACAGTCACTACGAGCAGTACTTC
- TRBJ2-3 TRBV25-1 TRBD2 CASNPSGYTDTQYF TGTGCCAGCAATCCTAGCGGTTACACAGATACGCAGTATTTT
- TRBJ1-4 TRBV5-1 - CASQEDFATNEKLFF TGCGCCAGCCAAGAGGACTTTGCAACTAATGAAAAACTGTTTTTT
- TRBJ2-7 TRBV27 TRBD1 CASSLQTGTGVGEQYF TGTGCCAGCAGTTTACAAACCGGGACAGGGGTAGGTGAGCAGTACTTC
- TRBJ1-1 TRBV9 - CASSVRVGYEAFF TGTGCCAGCAGCGTGCGTGTGGGTTACGAAGCTTTCTTT
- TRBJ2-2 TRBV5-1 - CASSLAGVFTGELFF TGCGCCAGCAGCTTGGCGGGAGTCTTCACCGGGGAGCTGTTTTTT
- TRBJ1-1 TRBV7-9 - CASSHSATTGNTEAFF TGTGCCAGCAGCCACAGCGCCACTACAGGGAACACTGAAGCTTTCTTT
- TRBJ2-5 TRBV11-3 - CASSLGGLGTQYF TGTGCCAGCAGCCTCGGGGGGCTTGGGACCCAGTACTTC
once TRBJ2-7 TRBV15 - CATSISRGAYEQYF TGTGCCACCAGCATCTCAAGGGGGGCTTACGAGCAGTACTTC
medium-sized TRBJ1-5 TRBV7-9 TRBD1 CASSPEGAHQPQHF TGTGCCAGCAGCCCCGAGGGGGCGCATCAGCCCCAGCATTTT
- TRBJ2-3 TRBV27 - CASSLIRGLTDTQYF TGTGCCAGCAGTCTCATCAGGGGATTAACTGATACGCAGTATTTT
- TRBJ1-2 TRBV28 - CASSLWGPVHGYTF TGTGCCAGCAGTTTATGGGGGCCGGTCCATGGCTACACCTTC
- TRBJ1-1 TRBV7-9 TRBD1 CASSWAMGQITEAFF TGTGCCAGCAGCTGGGCTATGGGACAGATCACTGAAGCTTTCTTT
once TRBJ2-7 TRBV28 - CASSLTGAGAEQYF TGTGCCAGCAGTTTAACTGGCGCTGGGGCAGAGCAGTACTTC
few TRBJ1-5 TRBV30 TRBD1 CAWSSTGAGQPQHF TGTGCCTGGAGTTCGACAGGGGCGGGACAGCCCCAGCATTTT
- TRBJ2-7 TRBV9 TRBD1 CASSGGDRGFSSYEQYF TGTGCCAGCAGCGGAGGGGACAGGGGTTTCAGCTCCTACGAGCAGTACTTC
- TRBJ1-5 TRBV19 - CASRDSSNQPQHF TGTGCCAGTAGGGACAGTAGCAATCAGCCCCAGCATTTT
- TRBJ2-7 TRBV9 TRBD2 CASSVGEGVADEQYF TGTGCCAGCAGCGTAGGGGAGGGCGTCGCTGACGAGCAGTACTTC
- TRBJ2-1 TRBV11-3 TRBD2 CASSPRLAGEYNEQFF TGTGCCAGCAGCCCTCGACTAGCGGGAGAATACAATGAGCAGTTCTTC
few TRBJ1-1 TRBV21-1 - CASSKAAARNTEAFF TGTGCCAGCAGCAAAGCGGCCGCTCGTAACACTGAAGCTTTCTTT
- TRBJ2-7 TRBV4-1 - CASSPSMVSSYEQYF TGCGCCAGCAGCCCGTCGATGGTGAGCTCCTACGAGCAGTACTTC
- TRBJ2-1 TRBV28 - CASSFSQGAEQFF TGTGCCAGCAGTTTTTCCCAAGGCGCGGAGCAGTTCTTC
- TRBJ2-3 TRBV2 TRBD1 CASSPGTGTDTQYF TGTGCCAGCAGCCCGGGGACAGGGACAGATACGCAGTATTTT
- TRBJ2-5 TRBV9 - CASSVGDSQETQYF TGTGCCAGCAGCGTAGGTGACTCGCAAGAGACCCAGTACTTC